A single sample is the source of the 15 T cell receptor beta chains below, sequenced in a study of blood T cell repertoires in COVID-19. This table comes from immunoSEQ multiplex PCR, and its TCRdb copy is limited to in-frame clones, with some not included. The sample yields 250,000 to 350,000 clones, roughly 80% seen once. The sequenced sample was peripheral blood. The origin of the receptors is a human donor with COVID-19, enrolled during active disease. The donor label of this sample is uncertain.

The CDR3 region has the DNA TGTGCCTCAAGTCCCCTTTCGATGGGCTCAGGGCAGTACTTC. It is translated as CASSPLSMGSGQYF. The genes are TRBV30 and TRBJ2-7; D is undetermined. This CDR3 region has 14 residues. Trimming removed 7 bases at V and 9 bases at J, with 25 bases between. CDR1 and CDR2 (germline): GTSNPN, SVGIG (reference sequence).

This sequence joins TRBV19 and TRBJ1-1; D possibly corresponds to TRBD1 (6 bases). The CDR3 sequence is 13 residues long. V lost 7 bases to trimming and J lost 3 bases, with 12 bases between them. Germline V gene sequence: CDR1 LNHDA, CDR2 SQIVND (reference sequence). CDR3 region: CASNQDRDTEAFF. The CDR3 DNA is TGTGCCAGTAACCAGGACAGAGACACTGAAGCTTTCTTT.

The V call is TRBV6-5, the J call TRBJ2-7; 10 nucleotides match TRBD2. V was pared by 0 bases and J by 4 bases, with 6 bases of the junction left unmatched. Germline CDR1 reads MNHEY; CDR2 reads SVGAGI. CDR3 length: 16 residues. The CDR3 nucleotides read TGTGCCAGCAGTTACTCGGGGGCTAGCGGGGGATACGAGCAGTACTTC. Its protein product is CASSYSGASGGYEQYF.

V gene TRBV9 combines with J gene TRBJ2-1; 10 bases fit TRBD2. Looked up from germline, CDR1 is SGDLS and CDR2 is YYNGEE. This CDR3 comprises 18 residues. The ends lost 4 bases at V and 1 base at J; junction bases unmatched: 11. The CDR3 here is CASSPGGTSVGSYNEQFF. The CDR3 bases are TGTGCCAGCAGCCCCGGAGGGACTAGCGTGGGGTCCTACAATGAGCAGTTCTTC.

The chain has TRBV5-1 and TRBJ2-4; the D gene is possibly TRBD1 (6 bases). Germline V gene lookup returns CDR1 SGHRS and CDR2 YFSETQ. The CDR3 covers 14 residues. The ends were cut back, 4 bases at V and 0 bases at J, with 8 bases in the middle. As DNA, the CDR3 is TGCGCCAGCAGCCCAGGGGTAGCCAAAAACATTCAGTACTTC. Protein product: CASSPGVAKNIQYF. Complete variable domain (other parts from reference TRBV5-1 and TRBJ2-4): KAGVTQTPRYLIKTRGQQVTLSCSPISGHRSVSWYQQTPGQGLQFLFEYFSETQRNKGNFPGRFSGRQFSNSRSEMNVSTLELGDSALYLCASSPGVAKNIQYFGAGTRLSVL.

The chain recombines TRBV12-3 or TRBV12-4 with TRBJ2-1, with a weak D call TRBD1 (7 bases). Trimming took off 7 bases at V and 2 bases at J, with 9 bases between the two ends. The CDR3 covers 13 residues. This CDR3 reads CASTRGAYNEQFF. The CDR3 DNA reads TGTGCCAGCACCAGGGGGGCCTACAATGAGCAGTTCTTC.

The rearrangement uses TRBV29-1 and TRBJ2-7; D perhaps matches TRBD2 (6 bases). The V gene lost 8 bases and the J gene lost 4 bases, with 21 bases spanning the gap. This CDR3 contains 14 residues. In germline, CDR1 is SQVTM, CDR2 ANQGSEA. DNA of the CDR3: TGCAGCACCCGGGAGCGGATGGACGTGTACGAGCAGTACTTC. Encoded protein: CSTRERMDVYEQYF.

J is TRBJ2-3 and V is TRBV29-1, with 7 bases aligning to TRBD2. Per germline, CDR1 SQVTM and CDR2 ANQGSEA. With V trimmed by 7 bases and J by 2 bases, 9 bases remained unmatched. The CDR3 extends over 14 amino acids. CDR3 loop: CSALTSEHTDTQYF. CDR3 nucleotides: TGCAGCGCGCTTACTAGCGAACACACAGATACGCAGTATTTT.

This sequence joins TRBV23-1 and TRBJ1-2, with TRBD1 as a possible D gene (5 bases). TRBV23-1 is an ORF, with its function uncertain. The CDR3 covers 17 residues. V shed 0 bases and J shed 2 bases, with 16 bases lying between them. The CDR3 DNA sequence: TGCGCCAGCAGTCAATCGGGGAGGGGCAGAACAAACTATGGCTACACCTTC. It specifies CASSQSGRGRTNYGYTF.

V is TRBV18 and J is TRBJ1-2, with 8 positions matching TRBD1. Germline V gene sequence: CDR1 KGHSH, CDR2 LQKENI. The CDR3 sequence is 14 residues long. V was pared by 0 bases and J by 8 bases, with 5 bases of the junction left unmatched. The CDR3 here is CASSPPTGVRGYTF. CDR3 bases: TGTGCCAGCTCACCACCGACAGGGGTTCGCGGCTACACCTTC.

The chain uses TRBV7-2 and TRBJ2-3; D is undetermined. CDR1 SGHTA and CDR2 FQGNSA come from the germline V gene. Deletions cut 5 bases from V and 6 bases from J, with 12 bases between. CDR3 size: 13 residues. The CDR3 coding sequence is TGTGCCAGCAGCCCGGATTGGCGGGATACGCAGTATTTT. Its protein product is CASSPDWRDTQYF.

The rearrangement uses TRBV5-4 and TRBJ2-1; D is perhaps TRBD2 (6 bases). Looked up from germline, CDR1 is SGHNT and CDR2 is YYREEE (reference sequence). This CDR3 contains 17 residues. The V and J ends lost 6 bases and 2 bases respectively, with 21 bases between them. CDR3 in amino acids: CASTLGGGRGPYNEQFF. Here the CDR3 DNA reads TGTGCCAGCACCCTAGGAGGCGGGCGGGGCCCCTACAATGAGCAGTTCTTC.

This clone turned up a few times. Its ends do not fully match the called genes, so a read error is possible. The CDR3 loop reads CASSRIEGTGELFF. CDR3 in DNA: TGTGCCAGCAGCCGAATCGAAGGAACCGGGGAACTGTTTTTT. J is TRBJ2-2 and V is TRBV7-9, with a possible D match to TRBD2 (5 bases). CDR1 and CDR2 from the germline V gene are SEHNR and FQNEAQ (reference sequence). The CDR3 is 14 residues long.

The V and J genes are TRBV6-1 and TRBJ2-7; 8 bases are shared with TRBD1. With 3 bases clipped from V and 5 bases from J, the junction kept 12 bases outside the gene matches. The CDR3 consists of 16 residues. The germline V gene encodes CDR1 MNHNS and CDR2 SASEGT. The CDR3: CASSDTGTGGLDEQYF. The CDR3, as DNA: TGTGCCAGCAGTGATACCGGGACAGGAGGCTTGGACGAGCAGTACTTC.

The chain joins TRBV27 to TRBJ2-5; possibly TRBD1 for D (6 bases). The CDR3 is made up of 15 amino acids. CDR1 is MNHEY, CDR2 SMNVEV, per germline (reference sequence). The V and J ends lost 8 bases and 5 bases respectively, with 21 bases between them. CDR3 region: CASEATGRSMETQYF. CDR3 sequence (DNA): TGTGCCAGCGAAGCGACAGGACGGTCGATGGAGACCCAGTACTTC.